This T cell receptor (beta chain) was found in a study of blood T cells in healthy people across ages. Alongside a J-beta primer mix, a sample-barcoded 5' primer served in a second PCR lasting roughly 7 to 11 cycles. TCRdb reprocessed the 5' RACE reads via MiXCR and lists one record per CDR3 protein. The sample has over a million distinct CDR3 sequences; about 43% are singletons. This CDR3 spans 13 amino acids. Trimming stripped 0 bases from V and 8 bases from J, with 5 bases between. CDR1 MRHNA and CDR2 SNTAGT come from the germline V gene. Every donor contributed roughly 10 milliliters of peripheral blood by blood draw. Points from the study as a whole: The recorded TCR beta diversity per million T cells decreased in a roughly linear manner with age.

This clonotype occurred a few times. As yet, its antigen is unknown. The receptor's source is a woman younger than 35 in good health. Specimen: blood. The rearrangement uses TRBV6-4 and TRBJ1-6; no clear D. CDR3 in amino acids: CASSDSRDSPLHF. DNA for the CDR3: TGTGCCAGCAGTGACTCACGCGATTCACCCCTCCACTTT.